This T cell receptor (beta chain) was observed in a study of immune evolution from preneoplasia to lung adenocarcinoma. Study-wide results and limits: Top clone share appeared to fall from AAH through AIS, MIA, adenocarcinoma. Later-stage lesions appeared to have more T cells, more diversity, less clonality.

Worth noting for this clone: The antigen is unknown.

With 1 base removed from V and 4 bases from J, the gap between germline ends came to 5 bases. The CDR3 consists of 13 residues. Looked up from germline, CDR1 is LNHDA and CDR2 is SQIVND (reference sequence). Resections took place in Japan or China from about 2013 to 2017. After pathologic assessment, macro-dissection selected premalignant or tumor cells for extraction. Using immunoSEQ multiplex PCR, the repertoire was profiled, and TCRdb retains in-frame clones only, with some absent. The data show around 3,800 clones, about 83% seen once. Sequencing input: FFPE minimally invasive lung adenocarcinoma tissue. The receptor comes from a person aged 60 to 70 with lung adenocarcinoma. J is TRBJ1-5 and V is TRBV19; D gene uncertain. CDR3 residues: CASSIGGNQPQHF. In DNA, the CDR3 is TGTGCCAGTAGTATAGGAGGTAATCAGCCCCAGCATTTT.